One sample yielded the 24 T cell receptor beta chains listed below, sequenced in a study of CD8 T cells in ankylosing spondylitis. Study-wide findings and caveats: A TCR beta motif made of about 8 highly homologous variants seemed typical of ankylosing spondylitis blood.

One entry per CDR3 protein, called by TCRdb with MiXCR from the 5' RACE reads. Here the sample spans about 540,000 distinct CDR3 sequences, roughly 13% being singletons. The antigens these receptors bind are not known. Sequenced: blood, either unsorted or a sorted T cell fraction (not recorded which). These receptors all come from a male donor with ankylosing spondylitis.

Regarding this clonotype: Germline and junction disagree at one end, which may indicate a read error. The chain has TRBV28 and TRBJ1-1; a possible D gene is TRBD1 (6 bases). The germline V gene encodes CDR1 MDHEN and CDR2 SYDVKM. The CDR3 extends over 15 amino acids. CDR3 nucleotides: TGTGCCAGCAGTTTACAAAACACAGGGAACACTCAAGCTTTCTTT. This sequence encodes CASSLQNTGNTQAFF.

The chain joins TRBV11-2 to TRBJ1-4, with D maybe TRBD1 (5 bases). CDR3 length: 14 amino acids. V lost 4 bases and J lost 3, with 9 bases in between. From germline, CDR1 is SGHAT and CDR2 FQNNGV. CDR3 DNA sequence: TGTGCCAGCAGCTCGACAGTTCCTAATGAAAAACTGTTTTTT. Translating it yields CASSSTVPNEKLFF.

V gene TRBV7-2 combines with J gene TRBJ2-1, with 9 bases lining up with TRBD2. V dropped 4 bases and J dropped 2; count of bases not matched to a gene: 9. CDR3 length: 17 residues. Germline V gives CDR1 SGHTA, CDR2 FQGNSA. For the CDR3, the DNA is TGTGCCAGCAGCTGGACCGGGACTAGCAGAACCTACAATGAGCAGTTCTTC. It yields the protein CASSWTGTSRTYNEQFF.

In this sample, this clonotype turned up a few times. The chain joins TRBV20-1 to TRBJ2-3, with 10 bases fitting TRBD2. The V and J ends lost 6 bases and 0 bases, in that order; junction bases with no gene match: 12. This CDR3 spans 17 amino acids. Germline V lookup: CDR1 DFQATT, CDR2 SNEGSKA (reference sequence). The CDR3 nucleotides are TGCAGTGCCCCCAGGGGTAGCGGGAGGATAAGCACAGATACGCAGTATTTT. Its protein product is CSAPRGSGRISTDTQYF.

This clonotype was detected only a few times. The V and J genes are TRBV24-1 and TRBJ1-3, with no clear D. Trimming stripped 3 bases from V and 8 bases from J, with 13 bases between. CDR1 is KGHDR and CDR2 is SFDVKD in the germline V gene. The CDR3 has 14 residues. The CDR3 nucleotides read TGTGCCACCAGTGATACTTTTCGTCGGGACACCATATATTTT. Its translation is CATSDTFRRDTIYF.

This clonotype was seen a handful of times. CDR3 protein: CASSPVRTSGYNEQFF. CDR3 bases: TGTGCCAGCAGCCCCGTACGGACTAGCGGTTACAATGAGCAGTTCTTC. This sequence joins TRBV3-1 and TRBJ2-1, with 10 nucleotides matching TRBD2. Looked up from germline, CDR1 is LGHDT and CDR2 is YNNKEL (reference sequence). With 4 bases clipped from V and 4 bases from J, the junction kept 7 bases outside the gene matches. This CDR3 spans 16 amino acids.

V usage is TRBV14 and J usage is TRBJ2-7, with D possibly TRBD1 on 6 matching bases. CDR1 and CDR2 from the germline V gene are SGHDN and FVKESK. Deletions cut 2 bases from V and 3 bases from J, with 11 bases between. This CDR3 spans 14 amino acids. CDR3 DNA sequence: TGTGCCAGCAGCCAACCCGAGACAGGCTACGAGCAGTACTTC. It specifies CASSQPETGYEQYF. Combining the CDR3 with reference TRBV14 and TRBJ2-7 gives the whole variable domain EAGVTQFPSHSVIEKGQTVTLRCDPISGHDNLYWYRRVMGKEIKFLLHFVKESKQDESGMPNNRFLAERTGGTYSTLKVQPAELEDSGVYFCASSQPETGYEQYFGPGTRLTVT.

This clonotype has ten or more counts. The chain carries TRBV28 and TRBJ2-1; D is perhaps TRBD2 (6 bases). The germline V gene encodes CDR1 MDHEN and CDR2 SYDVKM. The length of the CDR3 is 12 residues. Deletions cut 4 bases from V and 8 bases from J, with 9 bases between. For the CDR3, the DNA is TGTGCCAGCAGTTCTAGCGACGATGAGCAGTTCTTC. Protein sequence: CASSSSDDEQFF.

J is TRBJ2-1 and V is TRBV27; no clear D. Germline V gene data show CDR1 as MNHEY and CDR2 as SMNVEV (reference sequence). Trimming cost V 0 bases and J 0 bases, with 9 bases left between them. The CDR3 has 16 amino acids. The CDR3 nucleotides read TGTGCCAGCAGTTTATCGTACGGACCCTCCTACAATGAGCAGTTCTTC. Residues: CASSLSYGPSYNEQFF.

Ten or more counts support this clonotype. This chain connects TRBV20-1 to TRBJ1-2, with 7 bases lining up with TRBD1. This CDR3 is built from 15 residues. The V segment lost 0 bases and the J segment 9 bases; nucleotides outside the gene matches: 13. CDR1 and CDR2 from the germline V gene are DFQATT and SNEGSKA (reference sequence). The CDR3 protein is CSARDPDRVGYSYTF. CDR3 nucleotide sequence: TGCAGTGCTAGAGATCCCGACAGGGTGGGGTACAGCTACACCTTC.

CDR3 sequence reads: CASSLEVSFNVLTF. The CDR3 bases are TGCGCCAGCAGCTTAGAGGTCTCCTTCAACGTCCTGACTTTC. The V call is TRBV5-1, the J call TRBJ2-6; D is ambiguous. The germline gives CDR1 SGHRS, CDR2 YFSETQ. Deletions cut 2 bases from V and 9 bases from J, with 12 bases between. This CDR3 region has 14 residues.

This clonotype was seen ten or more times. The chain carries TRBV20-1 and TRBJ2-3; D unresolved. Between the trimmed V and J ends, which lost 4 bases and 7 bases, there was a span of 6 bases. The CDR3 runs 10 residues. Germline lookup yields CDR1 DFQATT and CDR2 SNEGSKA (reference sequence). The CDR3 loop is CSANVNTQYF. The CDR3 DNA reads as TGCAGTGCTAACGTCAATACGCAGTATTTT.

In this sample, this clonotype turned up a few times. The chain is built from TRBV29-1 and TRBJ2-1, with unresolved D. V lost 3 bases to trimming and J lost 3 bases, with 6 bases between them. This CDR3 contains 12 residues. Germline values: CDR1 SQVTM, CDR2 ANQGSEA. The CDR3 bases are TGCAGCGTTGACTTGAACTACAATGAGCAGTTCTTC. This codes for CSVDLNYNEQFF.

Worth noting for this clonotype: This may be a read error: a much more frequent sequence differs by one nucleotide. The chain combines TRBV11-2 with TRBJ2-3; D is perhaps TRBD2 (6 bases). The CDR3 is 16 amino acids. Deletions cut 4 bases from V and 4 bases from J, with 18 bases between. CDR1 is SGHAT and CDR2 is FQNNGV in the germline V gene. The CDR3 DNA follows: TGTGCCAGCAGCTCGACCCGGGGGACCTACGCAGATACGCAGTATTTT. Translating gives CASSSTRGTYADTQYF. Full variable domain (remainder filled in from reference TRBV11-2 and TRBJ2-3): EAGVAQSPRYKIIEKRQSVAFWCNPISGHATLYWYQQILGQGPKLLIQFQNNGVVDDSQLPKDRFSAERLKGVDSTLKIQPAKLEDSAVYLCASSSTRGTYADTQYFGPGTRLTVL.

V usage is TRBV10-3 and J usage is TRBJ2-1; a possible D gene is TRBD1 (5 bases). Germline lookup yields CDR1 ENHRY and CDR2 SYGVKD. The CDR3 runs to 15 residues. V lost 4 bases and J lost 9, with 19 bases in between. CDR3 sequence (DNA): TGTGCCATCAGTGCTCAGCAGGAAATAAGGGGTGAGCAGTTCTTC. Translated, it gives CAISAQQEIRGEQFF.

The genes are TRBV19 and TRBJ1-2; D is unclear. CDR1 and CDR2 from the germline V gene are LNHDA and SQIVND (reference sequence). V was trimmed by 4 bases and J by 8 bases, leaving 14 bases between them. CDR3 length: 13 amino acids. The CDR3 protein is CASSKGLDDGYTF. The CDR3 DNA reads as TGTGCCAGTAGTAAAGGCCTTGATGACGGCTACACCTTC.

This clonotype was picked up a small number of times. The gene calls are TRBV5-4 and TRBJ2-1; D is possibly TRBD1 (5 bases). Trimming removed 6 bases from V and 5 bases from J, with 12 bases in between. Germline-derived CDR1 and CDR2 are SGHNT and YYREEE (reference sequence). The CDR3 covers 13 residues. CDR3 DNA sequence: TGTGCCAGCACCTATGACAGCAACAATGAGCAGTTCTTC. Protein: CASTYDSNNEQFF. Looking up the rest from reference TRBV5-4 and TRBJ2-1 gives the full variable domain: ETGVTQSPTHLIKTRGQQVTLRCSSQSGHNTVSWYQQALGQGPQFIFQYYREEENGRGNFPPRFSGLQFPNYSSELNVNALELDDSALYLCASTYDSNNEQFFGPGTRLTVL.

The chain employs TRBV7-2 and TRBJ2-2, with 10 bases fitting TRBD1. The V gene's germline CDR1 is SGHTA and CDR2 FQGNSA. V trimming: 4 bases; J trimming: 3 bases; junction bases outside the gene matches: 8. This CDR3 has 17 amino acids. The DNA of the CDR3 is TGTGCCAGCAGCTCCCCGACAGGGGGCAGTCACACCGGGGAGCTGTTTTTT. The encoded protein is CASSSPTGGSHTGELFF.

The CDR3 reads CSAPLRDGEAFF. The DNA of the CDR3 is TGCAGTGCTCCGTTGAGGGATGGTGAAGCTTTCTTT. The V gene is TRBV20-1, the J gene TRBJ1-1; the D is unclear. Trimming stripped 5 bases from V and 7 bases from J, with 14 bases between. The CDR3 has 12 amino acids. CDR1 and CDR2 from the germline V gene are DFQATT and SNEGSKA (reference sequence).

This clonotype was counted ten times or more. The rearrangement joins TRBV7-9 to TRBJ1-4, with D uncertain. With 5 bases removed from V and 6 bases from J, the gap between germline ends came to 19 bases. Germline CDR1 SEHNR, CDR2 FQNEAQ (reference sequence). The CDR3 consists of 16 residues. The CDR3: CASSPRGIVADEKLFF. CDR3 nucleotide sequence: TGTGCCAGCAGCCCCCGAGGAATAGTAGCCGATGAAAAACTGTTTTTT.

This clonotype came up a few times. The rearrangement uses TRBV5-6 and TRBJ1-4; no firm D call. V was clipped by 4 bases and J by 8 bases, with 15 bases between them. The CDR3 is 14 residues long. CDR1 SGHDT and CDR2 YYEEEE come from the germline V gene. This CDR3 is CASSGRLGKEKLFF. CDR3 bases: TGTGCCAGCAGCGGCAGGTTGGGGAAAGAAAAACTGTTTTTT.

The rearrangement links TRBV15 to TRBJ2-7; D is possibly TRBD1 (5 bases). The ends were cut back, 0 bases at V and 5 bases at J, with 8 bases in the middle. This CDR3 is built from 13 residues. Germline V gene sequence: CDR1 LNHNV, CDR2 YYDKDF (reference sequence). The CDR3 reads CATSRDVQDEQYV. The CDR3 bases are TGTGCCACCAGCAGAGATGTACAGGACGAGCAGTACGTC.

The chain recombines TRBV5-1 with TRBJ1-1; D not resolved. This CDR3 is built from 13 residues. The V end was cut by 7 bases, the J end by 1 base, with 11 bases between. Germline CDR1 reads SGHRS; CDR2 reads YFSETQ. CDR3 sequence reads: CASARRWNTEAFF. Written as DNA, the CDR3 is TGCGCCAGCGCCAGGAGGTGGAACACTGAAGCTTTCTTT. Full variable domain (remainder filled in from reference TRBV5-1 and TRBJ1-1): KAGVTQTPRYLIKTRGQQVTLSCSPISGHRSVSWYQQTPGQGLQFLFEYFSETQRNKGNFPGRFSGRQFSNSRSEMNVSTLELGDSALYLCASARRWNTEAFFGQGTRLTVV.

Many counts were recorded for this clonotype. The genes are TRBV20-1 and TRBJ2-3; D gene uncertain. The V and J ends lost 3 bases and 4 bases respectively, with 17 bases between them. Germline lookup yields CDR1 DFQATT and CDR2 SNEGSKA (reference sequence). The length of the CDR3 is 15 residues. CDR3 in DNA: TGCAGTGCTAGGGTTAGCAAACCCGTCGCAGATACGCAGTATTTT. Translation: CSARVSKPVADTQYF.